This TCR beta chain comes out of a study of T cells after yellow fever vaccination. Study-level information: Each low-cell-number fraction was prepared by means of SMART-Seq v4 Ultra Low Input. Study conclusions and caveats: Reappearance after the booster was seen for most primary-vaccination clones, at 95% to 97% CD4 and about 90% CD8. FACS-sorted repertoires could harbor abundant contaminating bulk-population clonotypes.

This clonotype occurred a few times. Antigen: not known. CDR1 is SEHNR, CDR2 FQNEAQ, per germline (reference sequence). The V end lost 2 bases, the J end lost 5 bases, and 9 bases lay between the germline ends. The CDR3 sequence is 13 residues long. Conversion of TCR transcripts into cDNA relied on 5'RACE template switching, which added a universal primer site and UMIs. TCRdb called the 5' RACE reads again in MiXCR, with one record for every CDR3 protein. The sample lists some 350,000 distinct CDR3 sequences; roughly 4% were seen once. The sequencing used PBMCs, collected 5 days after the yellow fever booster vaccination. The chain recombines TRBV7-9 with TRBJ1-2; the D is unclear. The sequence derives from a man younger than 35 who received the YFV17D yellow fever vaccine. The CDR3 loop reads CASSLNLQYGYTF. In DNA, the CDR3 is TGTGCCAGCAGCTTAAATTTGCAGTATGGCTACACCTTC.